The present T cell receptor beta chain was sequenced within a study of blood T cell repertoires in COVID-19. Turning to the study itself: Samples of COVID-19 (acute and convalescent) were obtained from the United States, Italy and Spain. The cDNA or gDNA used as material had been derived from T cells, B-cell-depleted T cells, or PBMCs.

Per the original methods: Amplification of reference gene primers was used by the study to estimate nucleated cell counts. Data came from immunoSEQ multiplex PCR; TCRdb stores just in-frame clones and leaves some out. Clone size and the V and J calls come from that table; the DNA yielded D and trimming. The repertoire consists of about 210,000 clones, with roughly 88% occurring once and the leading ten covering about 8.9%. The CDR3 consists of 13 residues. Germline lookup yields CDR1 KGHSH and CDR2 LQKENI. J was trimmed by 6 bases and V by 2 bases; bases with no gene match: 0. The sample consisted of peripheral blood. The chain uses TRBV18 and TRBJ2-7, with 11 bases aligning to TRBD2. This receptor was taken from a man in his fifties with active or convalescent COVID-19. CDR3 sequence reads: CASSPTSGSEQYF. The CDR3 DNA follows: TGTGCCAGCTCACCAACTAGCGGGAGCGAGCAGTACTTC.